This T cell receptor (beta chain) was sequenced during a study of T cell responses to AZD1222 COVID-19 vaccine. General study results and limits: At 160-218 and 743-854, vaccine-associated CD4 TCRs were dominant, and they spanned spike. With two AZD1222 doses given, Spike-specific TCR breadth and depth both rose. Only 5 or 6 AZD1222 recipients were seropositive at baseline.

A word on this clone: The antigen remains unidentified.

The table came from immunoSEQ multiplex PCR; TCRdb's copy has only in-frame clones and leaves some out. The sample has over 85,000 clones; approximately 90% are singletons. V dropped 1 base and J dropped 6; count of bases not matched to a gene: 5. The CDR3 covers 15 residues. CDR1 is MNHNS, CDR2 SASEGT, per germline. The receptor comes from an adult in good health. The chain couples TRBV6-1 to TRBJ2-1, with 8 bases identical to TRBD1. The sequenced sample was peripheral blood, obtained on day 0 of AZD1222 vaccination. The CDR3 nucleotides are TGTGCCAGCAGTGAAGGGACAGGGTGGGGCAATGAGCAGTTCTTC. The encoded protein is CASSEGTGWGNEQFF.